This T cell receptor (beta chain) was observed in a study of T cells in localized non-small cell lung cancer. Turning to this clone: What it binds is not known.

Libraries were prepared by immunoSEQ multiplex PCR; TCRdb keeps only in-frame clonotypes and omits some of them. Here the sample spans around 36,000 clones, around 75% being singletons. Overall study findings and caveats: Out of the top 100 tumor clones, a median roughly 58 were seen in adjacent lung. Uninvolved adjacent lung had more T cell clonality than any other tissue, topping tumor.

The germline gives CDR1 MDHEN, CDR2 SYDVKM. CDR3 length equals 15 residues. J lost 7 bases, V lost 1 base, and 6 bases had no gene match. The material was PBMCs, obtained before any cancer treatment. The TCR sequence derives from a woman aged 40-70 years with stage II squamous cell lung carcinoma. V usage is TRBV28 and J usage is TRBJ1-4; the match to TRBD1 covers 7 bases. The CDR3 DNA reads as TGTGCCAGCAGTTTATCCCCGCAGGGGGGTGAAAAACTGTTTTTT. This translates into CASSLSPQGGEKLFF.